A selection of T cell receptor beta chains follows, all from one sample in a study of blood T cells in healthy people across ages. In TCRdb, the 5' RACE reads were re-called with MiXCR into one record per CDR3 protein. The sample has 700,000 to 850,000 distinct CDR3 sequences; roughly 34% are singletons. The sample comprised blood. The source is a man aged 18 to 30 in good health. The CDR3 runs from the conserved cysteine through the conserved F or W. Each record gives: D gene, clone size, J gene, V gene, CDR3 protein, CDR3 DNA. D genes are given only for firm matches. Clone sizes are given selectively: once, few, many, or a class where the clone is expanded.

-,few,TRBJ2-1,TRBV20-1,CSASGVQDLMSYNEQFF,TGCAGTGCAAGTGGGGTCCAAGACCTAATGTCCTACAATGAGCAGTTCTTC
TRBD1,few,TRBJ1-2,TRBV5-6,CASSSLRTGNRGYTF,TGTGCCAGCAGCTCGCTCCGGACAGGGAATCGTGGCTACACCTTC
-,once,TRBJ1-2,TRBV10-3,CAISERGGGYTF,TGTGCCATCAGTGAGCGGGGGGGAGGCTACACCTTC
-,-,TRBJ2-7,TRBV6-5,CASSPGRRSSYEQYF,TGTGCCAGCAGCCCCGGACGGCGAAGCTCCTACGAGCAGTACTTC
TRBD1,-,TRBJ2-5,TRBV3-1,CASSQGGTGGRETQYF,TGTGCCAGCAGCCAAGGTGGGACAGGGGGGAGAGAGACCCAGTACTTC
-,-,TRBJ2-3,TRBV24-1,CATSDLLQGGTDTQYF,TGTGCCACCAGTGATTTGTTGCAGGGGGGTACAGATACGCAGTATTTT
-,few,TRBJ1-4,TRBV4-3,CASSQGGTEGEKLFF,TGCGCCAGCAGCCAAGGGGGGACGGAGGGGGAAAAACTGTTTTTT
-,-,TRBJ2-5,TRBV28,CASSWLQLQETQYF,TGTGCCAGCAGTTGGTTACAGCTCCAAGAGACCCAGTACTTC
TRBD1,-,TRBJ1-2,TRBV11-2,CASSLDPTGGNYGYTF,TGTGCCAGCAGCTTAGATCCTACAGGGGGTAATTATGGCTACACCTTC
-,-,TRBJ1-5,TRBV12-3/TRBV12-4,CASSLMGGGGQPQHF,TGTGCCAGCAGTTTAATGGGGGGAGGAGGACAGCCCCAGCATTTT
-,many,TRBJ2-5,TRBV11-2,CASSNPRQFFRETQYF,TGTGCCAGCAGCAACCCAAGACAGTTTTTCAGGGAGACCCAGTACTTC
-,few,TRBJ2-1,TRBV13,CASSPRDIGSYNEQFF,TGTGCCAGCAGCCCCCGGGACATCGGCTCCTACAATGAGCAGTTCTTC
-,-,TRBJ2-3,TRBV4-1,CASSPRGRFSDTQYF,TGCGCCAGCAGCCCCAGGGGTCGTTTCTCAGATACGCAGTATTTT